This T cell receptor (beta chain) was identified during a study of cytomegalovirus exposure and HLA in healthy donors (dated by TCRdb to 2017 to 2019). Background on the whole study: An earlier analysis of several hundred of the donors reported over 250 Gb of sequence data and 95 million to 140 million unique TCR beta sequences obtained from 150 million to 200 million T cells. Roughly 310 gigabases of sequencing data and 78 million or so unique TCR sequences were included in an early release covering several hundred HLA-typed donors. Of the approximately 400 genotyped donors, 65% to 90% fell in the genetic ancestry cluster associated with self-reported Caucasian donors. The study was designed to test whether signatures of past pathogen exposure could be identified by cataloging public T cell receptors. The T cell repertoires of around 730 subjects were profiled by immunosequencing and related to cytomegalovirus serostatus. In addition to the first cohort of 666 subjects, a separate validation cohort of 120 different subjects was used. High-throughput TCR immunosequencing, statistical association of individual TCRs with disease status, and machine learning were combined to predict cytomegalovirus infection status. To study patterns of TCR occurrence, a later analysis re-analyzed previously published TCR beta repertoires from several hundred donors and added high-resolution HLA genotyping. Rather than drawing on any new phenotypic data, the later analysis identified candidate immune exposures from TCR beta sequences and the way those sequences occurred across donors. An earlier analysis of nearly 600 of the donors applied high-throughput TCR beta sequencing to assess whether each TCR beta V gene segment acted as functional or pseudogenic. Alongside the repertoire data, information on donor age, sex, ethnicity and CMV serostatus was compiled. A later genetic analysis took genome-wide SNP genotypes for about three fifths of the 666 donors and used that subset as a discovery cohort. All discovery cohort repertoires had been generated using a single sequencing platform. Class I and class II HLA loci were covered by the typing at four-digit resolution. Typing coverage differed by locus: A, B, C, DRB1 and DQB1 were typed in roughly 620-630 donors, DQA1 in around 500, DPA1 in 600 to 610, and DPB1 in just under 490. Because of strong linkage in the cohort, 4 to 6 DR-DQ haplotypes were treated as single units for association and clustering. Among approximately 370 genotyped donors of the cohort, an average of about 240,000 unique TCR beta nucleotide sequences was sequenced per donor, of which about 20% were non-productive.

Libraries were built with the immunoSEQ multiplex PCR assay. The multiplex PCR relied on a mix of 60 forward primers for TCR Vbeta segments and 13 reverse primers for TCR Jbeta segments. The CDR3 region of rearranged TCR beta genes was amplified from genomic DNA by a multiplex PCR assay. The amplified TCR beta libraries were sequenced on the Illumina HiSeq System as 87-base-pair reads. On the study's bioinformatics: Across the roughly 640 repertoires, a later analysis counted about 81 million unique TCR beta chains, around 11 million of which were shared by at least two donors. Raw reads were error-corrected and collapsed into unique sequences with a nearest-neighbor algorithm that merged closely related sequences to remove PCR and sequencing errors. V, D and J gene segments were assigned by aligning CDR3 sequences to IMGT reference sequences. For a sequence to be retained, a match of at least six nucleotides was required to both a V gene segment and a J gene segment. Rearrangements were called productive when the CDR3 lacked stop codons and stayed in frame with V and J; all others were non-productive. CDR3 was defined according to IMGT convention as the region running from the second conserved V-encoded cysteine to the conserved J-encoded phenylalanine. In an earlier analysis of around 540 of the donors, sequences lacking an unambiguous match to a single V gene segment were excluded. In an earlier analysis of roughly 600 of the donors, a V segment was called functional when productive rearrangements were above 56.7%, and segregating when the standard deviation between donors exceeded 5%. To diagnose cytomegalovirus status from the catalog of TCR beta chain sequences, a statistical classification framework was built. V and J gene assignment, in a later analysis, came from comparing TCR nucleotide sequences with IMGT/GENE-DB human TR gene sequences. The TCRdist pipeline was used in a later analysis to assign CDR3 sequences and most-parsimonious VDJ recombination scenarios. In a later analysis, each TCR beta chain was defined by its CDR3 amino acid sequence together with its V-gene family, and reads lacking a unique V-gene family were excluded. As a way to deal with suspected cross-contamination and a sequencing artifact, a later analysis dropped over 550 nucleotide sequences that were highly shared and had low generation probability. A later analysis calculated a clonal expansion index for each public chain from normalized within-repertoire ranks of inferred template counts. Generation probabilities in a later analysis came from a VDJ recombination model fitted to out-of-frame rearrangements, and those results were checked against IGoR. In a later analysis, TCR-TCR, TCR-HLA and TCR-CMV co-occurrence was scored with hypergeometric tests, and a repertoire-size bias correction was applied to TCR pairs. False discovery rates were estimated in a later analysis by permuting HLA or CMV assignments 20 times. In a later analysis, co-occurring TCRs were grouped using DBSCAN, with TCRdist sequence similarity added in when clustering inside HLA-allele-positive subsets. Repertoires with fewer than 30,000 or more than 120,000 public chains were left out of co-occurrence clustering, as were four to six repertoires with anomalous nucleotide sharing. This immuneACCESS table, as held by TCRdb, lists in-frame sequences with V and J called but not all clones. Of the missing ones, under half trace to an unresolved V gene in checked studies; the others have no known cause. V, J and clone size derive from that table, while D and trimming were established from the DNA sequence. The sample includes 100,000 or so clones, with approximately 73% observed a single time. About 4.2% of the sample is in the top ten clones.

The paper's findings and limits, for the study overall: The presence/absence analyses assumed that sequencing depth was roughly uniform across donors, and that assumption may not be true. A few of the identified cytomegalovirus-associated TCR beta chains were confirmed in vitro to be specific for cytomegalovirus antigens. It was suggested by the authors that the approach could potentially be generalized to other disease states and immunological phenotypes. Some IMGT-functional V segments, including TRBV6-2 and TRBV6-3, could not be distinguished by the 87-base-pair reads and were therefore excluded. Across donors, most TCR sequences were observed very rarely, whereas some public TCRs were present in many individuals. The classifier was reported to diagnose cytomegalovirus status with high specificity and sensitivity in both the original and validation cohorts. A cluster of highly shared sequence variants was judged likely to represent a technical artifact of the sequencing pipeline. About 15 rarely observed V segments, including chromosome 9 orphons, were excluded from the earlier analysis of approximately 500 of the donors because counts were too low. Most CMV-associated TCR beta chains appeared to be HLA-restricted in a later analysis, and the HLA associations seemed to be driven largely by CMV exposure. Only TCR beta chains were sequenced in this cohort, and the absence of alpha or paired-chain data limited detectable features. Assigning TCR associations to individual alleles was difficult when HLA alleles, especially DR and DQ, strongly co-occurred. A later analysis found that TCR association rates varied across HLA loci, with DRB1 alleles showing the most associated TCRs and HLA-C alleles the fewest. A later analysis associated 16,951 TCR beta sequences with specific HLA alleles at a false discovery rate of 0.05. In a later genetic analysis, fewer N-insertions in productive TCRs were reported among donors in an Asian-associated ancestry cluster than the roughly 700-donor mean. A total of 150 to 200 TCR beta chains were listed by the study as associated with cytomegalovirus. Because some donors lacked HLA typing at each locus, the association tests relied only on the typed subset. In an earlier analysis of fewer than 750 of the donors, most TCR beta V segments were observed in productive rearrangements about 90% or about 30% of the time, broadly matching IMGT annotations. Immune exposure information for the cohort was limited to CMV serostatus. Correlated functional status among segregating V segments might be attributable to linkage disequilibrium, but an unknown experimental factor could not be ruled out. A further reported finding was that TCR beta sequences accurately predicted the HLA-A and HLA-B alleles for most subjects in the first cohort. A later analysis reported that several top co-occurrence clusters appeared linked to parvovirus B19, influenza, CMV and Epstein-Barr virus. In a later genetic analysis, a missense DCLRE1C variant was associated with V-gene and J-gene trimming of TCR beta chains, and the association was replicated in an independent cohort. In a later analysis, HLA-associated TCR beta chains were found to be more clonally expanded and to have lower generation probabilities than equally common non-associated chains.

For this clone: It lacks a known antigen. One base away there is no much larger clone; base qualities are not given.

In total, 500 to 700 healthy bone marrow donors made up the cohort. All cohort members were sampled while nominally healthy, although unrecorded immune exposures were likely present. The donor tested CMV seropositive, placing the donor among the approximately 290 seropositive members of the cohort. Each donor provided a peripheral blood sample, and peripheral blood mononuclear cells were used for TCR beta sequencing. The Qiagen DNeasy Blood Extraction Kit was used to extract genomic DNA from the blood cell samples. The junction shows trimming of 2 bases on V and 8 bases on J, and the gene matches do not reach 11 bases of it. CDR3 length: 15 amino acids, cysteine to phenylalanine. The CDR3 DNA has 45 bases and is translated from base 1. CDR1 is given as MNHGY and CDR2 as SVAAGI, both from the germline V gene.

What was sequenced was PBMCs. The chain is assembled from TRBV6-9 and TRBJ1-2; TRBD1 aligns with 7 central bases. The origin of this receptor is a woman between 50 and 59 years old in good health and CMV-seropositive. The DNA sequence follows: TGTGCCAGCAGTTATGGGGACAGCCGTTTCGGGGGCTACACCTTC. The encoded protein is CASSYGDSRFGGYTF.